Presented here are 8 T cell receptor beta chains from one specimen sequenced in a study of tissue T cells after allogeneic stem cell transplantation. The table came from immunoSEQ multiplex PCR; TCRdb's copy has only in-frame clones and leaves some out. The table has about 9,800 clones, under 80% seen once. The sequencing used tissue from the stomach, collected at autopsy. The receptors here all came from a male donor older than 55 with lung cancer.

The chain has TRBV6-5 and TRBJ1-1, with D possibly matching TRBD1 (6 bases). In germline, CDR1 is MNHEY, CDR2 SVGAGI. Trimming cost V 5 bases and J 1 base, with 11 bases left between them. The CDR3 is 14 residues long. The CDR3 DNA reads TGTGCCAGCAGTCCGGGACAACCGAACACTGAAGCTTTCTTT. Its protein product is CASSPGQPNTEAFF.

The rearrangement links TRBV27 to TRBJ1-1, with 7 bases identical to TRBD1. The CDR3 runs 15 residues. With V trimmed by 4 bases and J by 0 bases, 5 bases remained unmatched. Germline CDR1 is MNHEY and CDR2 is SMNVEV (reference sequence). The CDR3 reads CASSWDRNMNTEAFF. The CDR3 nucleotides are TGTGCCAGCAGTTGGGACAGAAACATGAACACTGAAGCTTTCTTT.

The chain has TRBV5-1 and TRBJ1-2; D possibly corresponds to TRBD1 (5 bases). Germline CDR1 reads SGHRS; CDR2 reads YFSETQ. V dropped 4 bases and J dropped 4 bases, with 20 bases sitting between them. The CDR3 length is 16 residues. DNA for the CDR3: TGCGCCAGCAGCCCGAAAGGGGTCGGAACTTCCTATGGCTACACCTTC. Translation gives CASSPKGVGTSYGYTF. The entire variable domain, with the rest obtained from reference TRBV5-1 and TRBJ1-2, is as follows: KAGVTQTPRYLIKTRGQQVTLSCSPISGHRSVSWYQQTPGQGLQFLFEYFSETQRNKGNFPGRFSGRQFSNSRSEMNVSTLELGDSALYLCASSPKGVGTSYGYTFGSGTRLTVV.

The V gene is TRBV6-6, the J gene TRBJ1-5; 7 positions agree with TRBD1. The CDR3 runs to 15 residues. Germline assignment: CDR1 MNHNY and CDR2 SVGAGI (reference sequence). The V segment lost 6 bases and the J segment 4 bases; nucleotides outside the gene matches: 9. CDR3 loop: CASRIRGGVNQPQHF. The CDR3, as DNA: TGTGCCAGCAGAATCAGGGGGGGGGTAAATCAGCCCCAGCATTTT.

This chain connects TRBV20-1 to TRBJ2-3, with D possibly matching TRBD1 (5 bases). Per germline, CDR1 DFQATT and CDR2 SNEGSKA (reference sequence). The CDR3 consists of 15 residues. With 3 bases removed from V and 2 bases from J, the gap between germline ends came to 15 bases. This chain's CDR3 is CSASQARANTDTQYF. The DNA of the CDR3 is TGCAGTGCTAGTCAGGCCAGGGCCAACACAGATACGCAGTATTTT.

The CDR3 bases are TGCGCCAGCAGCCAAGACCTTAGGAGTGAAAAACTGTTTTTT. Protein: CASSQDLRSEKLFF. The chain employs TRBV4-1 and TRBJ1-4; D is unclear. CDR1 and CDR2 from the germline V gene are MGHRA and YSYEKL. The CDR3 totals 14 residues. Trimming cost V 0 bases and J 7 bases, with 9 bases left between them.

As DNA, the CDR3 is TGTGCCACCAGCAGAGATCAAGGGCGGGAGGAGTTCTTC. Translated, it gives CATSRDQGREEFF. The chain has TRBV15 and TRBJ2-1, with TRBD2 identical over 8 bases. The germline gives CDR1 LNHNV, CDR2 YYDKDF (reference sequence). The CDR3 loop spans 13 amino acids. After removal of 0 bases from V and 14 bases from J, the junction contained 6 bases not matched to a gene.

V gene TRBV15 combines with J gene TRBJ2-3, with 8 nucleotides matching TRBD1. J lost 4 bases, V lost 5 bases, and 11 bases had no gene match. Germline-derived CDR1 and CDR2 are LNHNV and YYDKDF (reference sequence). The length of the CDR3 is 16 residues. For the CDR3, the DNA is TGTGCCACCAGCCCTTGGGCAGGGGGCCTCGCAGATACGCAGTATTTT. Translated, it gives CATSPWAGGLADTQYF.